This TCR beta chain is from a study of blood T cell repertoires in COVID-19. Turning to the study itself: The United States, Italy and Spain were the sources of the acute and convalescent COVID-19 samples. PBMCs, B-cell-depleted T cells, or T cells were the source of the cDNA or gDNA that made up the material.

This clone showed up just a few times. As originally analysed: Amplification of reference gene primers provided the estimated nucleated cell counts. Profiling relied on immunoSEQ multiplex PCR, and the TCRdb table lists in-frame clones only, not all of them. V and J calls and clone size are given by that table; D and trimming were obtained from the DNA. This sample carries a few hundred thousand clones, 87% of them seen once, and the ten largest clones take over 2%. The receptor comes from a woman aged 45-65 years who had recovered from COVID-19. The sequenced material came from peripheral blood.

This CDR3 reads CASSSRKGLFNEKLFF. The CDR3 DNA reads as TGTGCCAGCAGTTCCCGGAAGGGACTTTTTAATGAAAAACTGTTTTTT. The V and J genes are TRBV6-6 and TRBJ1-4; the D gene is possibly TRBD1 (5 bases). V gave up 4 bases and J gave up 4 bases, with 16 bases separating them. CDR3 length: 16 amino acids. Germline values: CDR1 MNHNY, CDR2 SVGAGI (reference sequence).